The source of this TCR beta chain is a study of blood T cells in healthy people across ages. PCR was performed a second time for about 7 to 11 cycles using a sample-barcoded 5' primer and a J-beta primer mix. Each CDR3 protein gets one entry after TCRdb re-called the 5' RACE reads with MiXCR. The profile shows around 650,000 distinct CDR3 sequences, 40% to 45% of them singletons. Findings and caveats of the study: Diversity of TCR beta correlated strongly with naive T cell percentage.

Each sample had at least 7 million PBMCs isolated. The V gene lost 1 base and the J gene lost 3 bases, with 10 bases spanning the gap. This CDR3 is built from 14 residues. CDR1 and CDR2 from the germline V gene are SGHTA and FQGNSA. This clonotype was recorded many times. The antigen remains undetermined. This receptor was obtained from an elderly man in good health. The chain is built from TRBV7-2 and TRBJ2-7; perhaps D is TRBD1 or TRBD2 (6 bases each). The source material was blood. The CDR3 sequence: CASSLDGGHYEQYF. CDR3 sequence (DNA): TGTGCCAGCAGCTTAGATGGGGGGCACTACGAGCAGTACTTC.